This T cell receptor (beta chain) emerged from a study of blood T cell repertoires in COVID-19. The Seattle patients, enrolled during active infection, were followed longitudinally. The assay was immunoSEQ multiplex PCR, and TCRdb's table has in-frame clones only and misses some. The data show roughly 190,000 clones, less than 90% seen once. This CDR3 has 15 residues. V shed 5 bases and J shed 0 bases, with 15 bases lying between them. Per germline, CDR1 GTSNPN and CDR2 SVGIG (reference sequence). The source material was peripheral blood. The chain uses TRBV30 and TRBJ2-3, with a tentative D call TRBD2 (6 bases). The TCR originated in a woman in her seventies with COVID-19, enrolled during active disease. CDR3 sequence (DNA): TGTGCCTGGTTCCTGGGGGGTCCAAGCACAGATACGCAGTATTTT. As protein: CAWFLGGPSTDTQYF.